This entry lists 6 T cell receptor beta chains sequenced from one sample in a study of blood T cells in healthy people across ages. The second PCR ran roughly 7 to 11 cycles with a sample-barcoded 5' primer and J-beta primers. MiXCR, run by TCRdb on the 5' RACE reads, gives a single entry per CDR3 protein. Here the sample spans some 1,800,000 distinct CDR3 sequences, approximately 40% being singletons. What was sequenced was blood. The receptors stem from a human donor in good health.

The rearrangement joins TRBV20-1 to TRBJ1-1; D perhaps matches TRBD1 (5 bases). The length of the CDR3 is 12 residues. Germline V gene lookup returns CDR1 DFQATT and CDR2 SNEGSKA (reference sequence). The CDR3 DNA is TGCAACTTACGGGACCGGTTATTTGAAGCTTTCTTT. Translated, it gives CNLRDRLFEAFF.

This clonotype was seen a few times. The rearrangement links TRBV7-9 to TRBJ2-1; D possibly corresponds to TRBD1 (6 bases). Germline V CDR1 and CDR2: SEHNR, FQNEAQ (reference sequence). Trimming shortened V by 3 bases and J by 6 bases, and 12 bases separated the two germline ends. The length of the CDR3 is 14 residues. The CDR3 DNA reads TGTGCCAGCAGCTTGGACACAGGGACCAATGAGCAGTTCTTC. Its protein is CASSLDTGTNEQFF.

This rearrangement joins TRBV5-4 to TRBJ2-1; D gene uncertain. This CDR3 is built from 16 residues. Germline-derived CDR1 and CDR2 are SGHNT and YYREEE (reference sequence). V lost 4 bases and J 9 bases, leaving 23 bases between the germline ends. The CDR3 sequence is CASSLPGRSPTFEQFF. The CDR3 region has the DNA TGTGCCAGCAGCCTGCCCGGGCGAAGCCCCACTTTTGAGCAGTTCTTC.

This rearrangement joins TRBV7-3 to TRBJ1-2; TRBD1 matches at 7 bases. Trimming took 6 bases from V and 3 from J; bases not matched to a gene: 4. This CDR3 is built from 13 residues. Looked up from germline, CDR1 is SGHTA and CDR2 is FQGTGA. The CDR3 DNA reads TGTGCCAGCAGGCGGGACAGTCACTATGGCTACACCTTC. As protein: CASRRDSHYGYTF.

The table lists this clonotype with a few counts. V gene TRBV4-2 combines with J gene TRBJ1-4, with a possible D match to TRBD1 (5 bases). Per the germline V gene, CDR1 is LGHNA and CDR2 is YNFKEQ. Trimming shortened V by 0 bases and J by 0 bases, and 8 bases separated the two germline ends. This CDR3 region has 16 residues. CDR3 DNA sequence: TGTGCCAGCAGCCAAGATGGGGGAGCAACTAATGAAAAACTGTTTTTT. Its translation: CASSQDGGATNEKLFF.

The chain combines TRBV24-1 with TRBJ2-3; D is perhaps TRBD1 (6 bases). Trimming removed 3 bases from V and 0 bases from J, with 12 bases in between. The CDR3 runs 16 residues. Germline CDR1 reads KGHDR; CDR2 reads SFDVKD. The CDR3 DNA reads TGTGCCACCAGTGATCCAACAGGGCCCAGCACAGATACGCAGTATTTT. It specifies CATSDPTGPSTDTQYF.